The rows below give T cell receptor beta chains drawn from one sample of a study of CD8 T cells in ankylosing spondylitis. One entry per CDR3 protein results from TCRdb running MiXCR on the 5' RACE reads. The sample contains about 220,000 distinct CDR3 sequences, about 7.3% of which appear only once. Sequencing used blood, either unsorted or a sorted T cell fraction (not recorded which). The receptors come from a male donor with ankylosing spondylitis. CDR3s include the opening cysteine and the closing phenylalanine or tryptophan. A D gene is named only where the DNA matches it firmly. Clone size is not always given. Where it is, it says once, few, many or a class for expanded clones.

v_gene	abundance	j_gene	d_gene	CDR3nt	CDR3aa
TRBV4-3	many	TRBJ2-7	-	TGCGCCAGCAGCCAAGATCGGCAAGCCTCCTACGAGCAGTACTTC	CASSQDRQASYEQYF
TRBV12-3/TRBV12-4	many	TRBJ2-3	TRBD2	TGTGCCAGCAGCTCCGGGGGTAGCGGGAGGGAGAGAGATACGCAGTATTTT	CASSSGGSGRERDTQYF
TRBV7-7	-	TRBJ1-4	-	TGTGCTAGCAGCTTGGGGCAAATGGGAACTAATGAAAAACTGTTTTTT	CASSLGQMGTNEKLFF
TRBV7-9	many	TRBJ2-1	TRBD1	TGTGCCAGCAGCCTGGACAGGGCTGAGCAGTTCTTC	CASSLDRAEQFF
TRBV27	many	TRBJ2-7	-	TGTGCCAGCAGCAGGGAGTCCTCCTACGAGCAGTACTTC	CASSRESSYEQYF
TRBV4-3	many	TRBJ1-3	-	TGCGCCAGCAGCCAAGGAAGCTCTGGAAACACCATATATTTT	CASSQGSSGNTIYF
TRBV5-4	many	TRBJ1-2	-	TGTGCCAGCAGCTTGGACGGGTCTGGCTACACCTTC	CASSLDGSGYTF
TRBV11-2	-	TRBJ2-3	TRBD2	TGTGCCAGCAGCTTAGTTGGCGGGGGGGCCATAGGTGCAGATACGCAGTATTTT	CASSLVGGGAIGADTQYF
TRBV6-2/TRBV6-3	-	TRBJ1-5	TRBD1	TGTGCCAGCAGCACCGGGACAGCCACAAAAATCAATCAGCCCCAGCATTTT	CASSTGTATKINQPQHF
TRBV7-6	-	TRBJ2-2	TRBD2	TGTGCCAGCCGACTAGCGGGGAGAGGGGTCGGGGAGCTGTTTTTT	CASRLAGRGVGELFF
TRBV29-1	many	TRBJ2-1	TRBD1	TGCAGCGCCTCAGGGGGCTTTGAGCAGTTCTTC	CSASGGFEQFF
TRBV12-3/TRBV12-4	many	TRBJ1-1	TRBD1	TGTGCCAGCAGTTCGAACAGGGGTTGGGCTGAAGCTTTCTTT	CASSSNRGWAEAFF
TRBV27	many	TRBJ2-1	TRBD1	TGTGCCAGCAGTGCCTCCGGGACAGCTATAGCCTACAATGAGCAGTTCTTC	CASSASGTAIAYNEQFF
TRBV12-3/TRBV12-4	few	TRBJ2-3	TRBD1	TGTGCCAGCATGAGGGACAGAAGCACAGATACGCAGTATTTT	CASMRDRSTDTQYF
TRBV29-1	-	TRBJ1-1	TRBD1	TGCAGCGTCCGACAGGGGATGAACACTGAAGCTTTCTTT	CSVRQGMNTEAFF
TRBV11-2	many	TRBJ1-1	-	TGTGCCAGCAGCTTACGTAACACTGAAGCTTTCTTT	CASSLRNTEAFF
TRBV18	many	TRBJ1-2	-	TGTGCCAGCTCACCCGCTTATTCGGAGCACAGGGCCTATGGCTACACCTTC	CASSPAYSEHRAYGYTF
TRBV6-5	few	TRBJ2-7	TRBD2	TGTGCCAGCAGTTACCGGGGGGACCCCGAGCAGTACTTC	CASSYRGDPEQYF
TRBV5-4	many	TRBJ2-7	-	TGTGCCAGCAGCCGTGGCCACGAGCAGTACTTC	CASSRGHEQYF
TRBV15	-	TRBJ2-3	-	TGTGCCACCAGCAGAGTAACGGGACAACGCACAGATACGCAGTATTTT	CATSRVTGQRTDTQYF
TRBV11-2	-	TRBJ2-1	-	TGTGCCAGCAGCTTAGGGGGCCCGAGACTAGCCGAAGGGGGGAACAATGAGCAGTTCTTC	CASSLGGPRLAEGGNNEQFF
TRBV7-8	many	TRBJ2-3	-	TGTGCCAGCAGCTTTAGACAGGAAAACACAGATACGCAGTATTTT	CASSFRQENTDTQYF
TRBV9	many	TRBJ2-7	TRBD1	TGTGCCAGCAGCGAGACAGGGGGGACCTACGAGCAGTACTTC	CASSETGGTYEQYF
TRBV7-9	many	TRBJ2-2	-	TGTGCCAGCAGCTCAGACCTCTTCGGGGAGCTGTTTTTT	CASSSDLFGELFF
TRBV6-4	many	TRBJ1-2	-	TGTGCCAGCAGTGACTCATGGGGGAACTATGGCTACACCTTC	CASSDSWGNYGYTF
TRBV4-2	few	TRBJ1-6	-	TGTGCCAGCAGCGAAGACCGTCGGGGGGGGCCCCTCCACTTT	CASSEDRRGGPLHF
TRBV7-8	few	TRBJ2-1	TRBD1	TGTGCCAGCAGCTCCGTGGACAGGGTGCATGAGCAGTTCTTC	CASSSVDRVHEQFF
TRBV12-3/TRBV12-4	many	TRBJ1-1	-	TGTGCCAGCAGGATTACAGGGTATGAAGCTTTCTTT	CASRITGYEAFF
TRBV12-3/TRBV12-4	many	TRBJ2-2	-	TGTGCCAGCAGTTTAGTTCCTACCGGGGAGCTGTTTTTT	CASSLVPTGELFF
TRBV6-5	-	TRBJ2-7	-	TGTGCCAGCAGTTACTCGACTGGAGGAAAGACCTACGAGCAGTACTTC	CASSYSTGGKTYEQYF
TRBV10-3	many	TRBJ2-7	TRBD2	TGTGCCATCAGTGAGTCCGGAATGACTAGCGGCACCTACGAGCAGTACTTC	CAISESGMTSGTYEQYF
TRBV6-5	many	TRBJ2-1	TRBD1	TGTGCCAGCAGTTTCGGGACAGGGGGGACCTACAATGAGCAGTTCTTC	CASSFGTGGTYNEQFF
TRBV5-1	-	TRBJ2-3	TRBD1	TGCGCCAGCAGCTTGGGACAGGGTATAGCAGATACGCAGTATTTT	CASSLGQGIADTQYF
TRBV7-7	many	TRBJ2-3	-	TGTGCTAGCAGCAAGGGACGGTGGCTGGGCACAGATACGCAGTATTTT	CASSKGRWLGTDTQYF
TRBV7-9	many	TRBJ1-1	-	TGTGCCAGCAGCTTAGAAGGCGGACTGGAAGCTTTCTTT	CASSLEGGLEAFF
TRBV7-6	few	TRBJ1-4	TRBD1	TGTGCCAGCAGCCGCGGACAGGGGCGGACTGAAAAACTGTTTTTT	CASSRGQGRTEKLFF
TRBV7-6	many	TRBJ2-1	TRBD2	TGTGCCAGCAGCTTCACTAGCGGGAGACCCCGGGGGGATGAGCAGTTCTTC	CASSFTSGRPRGDEQFF
TRBV10-3	many	TRBJ2-1	-	TGTGCCATCAGTGAGCCGTCTTTAGCGGAGTCCTACAATGAGCAGTTCTTC	CAISEPSLAESYNEQFF